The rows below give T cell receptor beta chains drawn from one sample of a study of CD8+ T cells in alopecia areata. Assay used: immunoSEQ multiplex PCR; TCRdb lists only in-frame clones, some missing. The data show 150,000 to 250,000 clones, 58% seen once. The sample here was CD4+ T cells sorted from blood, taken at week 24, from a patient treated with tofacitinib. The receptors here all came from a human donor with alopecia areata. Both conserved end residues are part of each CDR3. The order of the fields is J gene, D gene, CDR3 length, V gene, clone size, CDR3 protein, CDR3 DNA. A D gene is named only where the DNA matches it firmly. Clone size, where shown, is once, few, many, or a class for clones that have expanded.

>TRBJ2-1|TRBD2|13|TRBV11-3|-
CASSSGAYNEQFF
TGTGCCAGCAGCAGCGGGGCCTACAATGAGCAGTTCTTC
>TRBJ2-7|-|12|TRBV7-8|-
CASSLRQYEQYF
TGTGCCAGCAGCCTTAGACAGTACGAGCAGTACTTC
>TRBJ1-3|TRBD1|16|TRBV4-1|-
CASSQGDRVSGNTIYF
TGCGCCAGCAGCCAAGGGGACAGGGTCAGTGGAAACACCATATATTTT
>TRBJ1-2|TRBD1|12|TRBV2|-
CASSIGTVGYTF
TGTGCCAGCAGTATCGGGACAGTAGGCTACACCTTC
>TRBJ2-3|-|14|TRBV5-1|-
CASSWDLSTDTQYF
TGCGCCAGCAGCTGGGACCTTAGCACAGATACGCAGTATTTT
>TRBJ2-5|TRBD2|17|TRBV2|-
CASSESGLAGEQETQYF
TGTGCCAGCAGTGAGTCGGGACTAGCGGGGGAACAAGAGACCCAGTACTTC
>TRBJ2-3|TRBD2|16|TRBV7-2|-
CASSPLGGISTDTQYF
TGTGCCAGCAGCCCCCTCGGGGGGATTAGCACAGATACGCAGTATTTT
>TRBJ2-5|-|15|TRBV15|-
CATSRVGQRVQTQYF
TGTGCCACCAGCAGGGTTGGACAGAGGGTCCAGACCCAGTACTTC
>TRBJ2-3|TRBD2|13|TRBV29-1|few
CSVVLAGGDTQYF
TGCAGCGTTGTTCTGGCGGGGGGAGATACGCAGTATTTT
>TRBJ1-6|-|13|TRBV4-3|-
CASSLIGDSPLHF
TGCGCCAGCAGCCTAATTGGGGATTCACCCCTCCACTTT
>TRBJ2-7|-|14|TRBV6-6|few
CASSYLRSSYEQYF
TGTGCCAGCAGTTACTTAAGGAGCTCCTACGAGCAGTACTTC
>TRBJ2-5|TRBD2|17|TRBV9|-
CASSVGLAGRLRETQYF
TGTGCCAGCAGCGTAGGACTAGCGGGGAGACTAAGAGAGACCCAGTACTTC
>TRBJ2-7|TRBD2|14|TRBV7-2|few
CASSSSGSSYEQYF
TGTGCCAGCAGCTCCAGCGGGAGCTCCTACGAGCAGTACTTC
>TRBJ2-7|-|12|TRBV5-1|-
CASSTDDYEQYF
TGCGCCAGCAGTACGGACGACTACGAGCAGTACTTC
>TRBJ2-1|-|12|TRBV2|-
CASSRGGMGQFF
TGTGCCAGTTCGCGAGGGGGGATGGGGCAGTTCTTC
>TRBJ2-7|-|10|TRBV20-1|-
CSALLYEQYF
TGCAGTGCTCTCCTATATGAGCAGTACTTC
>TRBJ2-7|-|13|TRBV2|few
CASSWDGLYEQYF
TGTGCCAGCAGTTGGGACGGACTCTACGAGCAGTACTTC
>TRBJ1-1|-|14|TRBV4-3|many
CASSQGQVDTEAFF
TGCGCCAGCAGCCAAGGACAGGTGGACACTGAAGCTTTCTTT
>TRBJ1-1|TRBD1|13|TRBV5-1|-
CASMGQLNTEAFF
TGCGCCAGCATGGGACAGTTGAACACTGAAGCTTTCTTT
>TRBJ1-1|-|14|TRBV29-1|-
CSARDSWEVTEAFF
TGCAGCGCTCGGGACTCCTGGGAGGTCACTGAAGCTTTCTTT
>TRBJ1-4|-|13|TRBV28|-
CASLQGSNEKLFF
TGTGCCAGTCTACAGGGATCTAATGAAAAACTGTTTTTT
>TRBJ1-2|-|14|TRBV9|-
CASSVPGGTYGYTF
TGTGCCAGCAGCGTACCGGGGGGTACCTATGGCTACACCTTC
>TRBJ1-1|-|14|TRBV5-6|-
CASSLGGRPPEAFF
TGTGCCAGCAGCTTAGGGGGACGGCCCCCTGAAGCTTTCTTT
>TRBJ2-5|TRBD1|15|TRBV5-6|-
CASSLLTGGQETQYF
TGTGCCAGCAGCTTACTAACAGGGGGACAAGAGACCCAGTACTTC
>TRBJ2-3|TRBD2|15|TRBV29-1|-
CSGGLAGPRGWTQYF
TGCAGCGGGGGACTAGCGGGACCCAGGGGGTGGACGCAGTATTTT
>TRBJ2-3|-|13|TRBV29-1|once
CSVDEASGGTQYF
TGCAGCGTTGACGAGGCCTCGGGTGGTACGCAGTATTTT
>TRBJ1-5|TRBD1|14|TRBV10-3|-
CAISDRGANQPQHF
TGTGCCATCAGTGACAGGGGGGCGAATCAGCCCCAGCATTTT
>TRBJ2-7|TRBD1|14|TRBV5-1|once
CASSFTGDENEQYF
TGCGCCAGCAGCTTCACAGGGGATGAGAACGAGCAGTACTTC
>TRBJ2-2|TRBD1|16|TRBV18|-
CASSSSQGENTGELFF
TGTGCCAGCTCATCAAGTCAGGGGGAGAACACCGGGGAGCTGTTTTTT
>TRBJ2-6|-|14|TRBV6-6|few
CASSSDSGANVLTF
TGTGCCAGCAGTTCTGACTCTGGGGCCAACGTCCTGACTTTC
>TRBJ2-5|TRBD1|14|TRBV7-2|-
CASSPRDSQETQYF
TGTGCCAGCAGCCCACGGGACAGCCAAGAGACCCAGTACTTC
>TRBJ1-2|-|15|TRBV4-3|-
CASSQDRQGPYGYTF
TGCGCCAGCAGCCAAGATAGGCAGGGACCCTATGGCTACACCTTC
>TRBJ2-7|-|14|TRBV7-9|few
CASSLPGVSYEQYF
TGTGCCAGCAGCTTACCAGGAGTCTCCTACGAGCAGTACTTC
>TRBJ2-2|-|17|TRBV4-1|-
CASSQARQVADTGELFF
TGCGCCAGCAGCCAAGCACGACAGGTCGCGGACACCGGGGAGCTGTTTTTT
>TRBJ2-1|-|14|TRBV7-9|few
CASSFTGESNEQFF
TGTGCCAGCAGCTTCACAGGAGAATCGAATGAGCAGTTCTTC
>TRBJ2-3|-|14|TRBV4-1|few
CASSQDPPPDTQYF
TGCGCCAGCAGCCAAGATCCCCCCCCCGATACGCAGTATTTT
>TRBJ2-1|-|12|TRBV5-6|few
CASSFSGDEQFF
TGTGCCAGCAGCTTCTCGGGGGATGAGCAGTTCTTC
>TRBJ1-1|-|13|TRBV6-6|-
CASSARSNTEAFF
TGTGCCAGCAGTGCCCGCTCGAACACTGAAGCTTTCTTT
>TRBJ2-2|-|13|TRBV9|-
CASSVRRTGELFF
TGTGCCAGCAGCGTTAGGCGCACCGGGGAGCTGTTTTTT
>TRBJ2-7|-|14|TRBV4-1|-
CASSQKGTSDEQYF
TGCGCCAGCAGCCAGAAGGGTACCAGTGACGAGCAGTACTTC